Presented here are 18 T cell receptor beta chains from one specimen sequenced in a study of cytomegalovirus exposure and HLA in healthy donors. Sequenced by immunoSEQ multiplex PCR; TCRdb stores in-frame clones only, minus some. The sample includes some 98,000 clones, around 90% of them seen just once. Material for sequencing was PBMCs. The receptor set was obtained from a woman aged 25 to 39 in good health and CMV-seronegative.

The genes are TRBV9 and TRBJ2-7, with 8 bases lining up with TRBD1. From germline, CDR1 is SGDLS and CDR2 YYNGEE. Trimming removed 4 bases from V and 3 bases from J; junction bases left unmatched: 3. This CDR3 is 13 amino acids long. CDR3 loop: CASSKTGDYEQYF. The DNA for the CDR3 is TGTGCCAGCAGCAAGACAGGGGACTACGAGCAGTACTTC.

The chain recombines TRBV6-5 with TRBJ1-5, with D perhaps TRBD1 (5 bases). CDR3 length: 15 residues. The germline V and J ends were trimmed by 5 bases and 6 bases, with 17 bases remaining between them. Germline CDR1 is MNHEY and CDR2 is SVGAGI. The CDR3: CASSAGIVSGQPQHF. CDR3 sequence (DNA): TGTGCCAGCAGTGCAGGGATAGTGTCAGGTCAGCCCCAGCATTTT.

On this clone itself: Mismatch with germline at one junction end may stem from a read error. The chain carries TRBV28 and TRBJ2-6; D might be TRBD2 (7 bases). CDR1 and CDR2 (germline): MDHEN, SYDVKM. This CDR3 has 15 residues. CDR3 DNA: TGTGCCACCTACCGACCGAGGGGGGGGGTCAACGTCCTGACTTTC. Its protein is CATYRPRGGVNVLTF. Supplemented by reference TRBV28 and TRBJ2-6, the full variable domain reads DVKVTQSSRYLVKRTGEKVFLECVQDMDHENMFWYRQDPGLGLRLIYFSYDVKMKEKGDIPEGYSVSREKKERFSLILESASTNQTSMYLCATYRPRGGVNVLTFGAGSRLTVL.

This clone showed up just a few times. The V call is TRBV7-2, the J call TRBJ1-2; a possible D gene is TRBD1 (5 bases). V was pared by 1 base and J by 7 bases, with 16 bases between. There are 15 residues in the CDR3. Per germline, CDR1 SGHTA and CDR2 FQGNSA. CDR3 in DNA: TGTGCCAGCAGCTTAGACTCGGCAGGGCAGAGTGGCTACACCTTC. Amino acids: CASSLDSAGQSGYTF.

The chain links TRBV5-6 to TRBJ1-5; D is unresolved. The CDR3 spans 17 residues. V lost 0 bases to trimming and J lost 1 base, with 14 bases between them. Looked up from germline, CDR1 is SGHDT and CDR2 is YYEEEE. For the CDR3, the DNA is TGTGCCAGCAGCTTGGCCGATAGAAGAGGAAGCAATCAGCCCCAGCATTTT. Its protein product is CASSLADRRGSNQPQHF. The whole variable domain, remainder taken from reference TRBV5-6 and TRBJ1-5, is DAGVTQSPTHLIKTRGQQVTLRCSPKSGHDTVSWYQQALGQGPQFIFQYYEEEERQRGNFPDRFSGHQFPNYSSELNVNALLLGDSALYLCASSLADRRGSNQPQHFGDGTRLSIL.

CDR3 residues: CASRTSGGAHNEQFF. The CDR3 DNA sequence: TGCGCCAGCAGGACTAGCGGGGGGGCCCACAATGAGCAGTTCTTC. The chain employs TRBV10-2 and TRBJ2-1, with TRBD2 matching over 14 bases. CDR1 and CDR2 (germline): WSHSY, SAAADI. The CDR3 spans 15 residues. Unmatched junction bases numbered 3, after V lost 6 bases and J lost 5 bases.

This clone was detected only once. V and J are TRBV11-3 and TRBJ2-1; D perhaps matches TRBD1 (8 bases). The germline V and J ends were trimmed by 4 bases and 6 bases, with 16 bases remaining between them. Germline V gives CDR1 SGHNT, CDR2 YENEEA. The CDR3 totals 15 residues. CDR3 in amino acids: CASSSQTGEGNEQFF. CDR3 in DNA: TGTGCCAGCAGCTCACAGACAGGGGAGGGCAATGAGCAGTTCTTC.

This clone was seen only a few times. This rearrangement joins TRBV5-1 to TRBJ1-2; TRBD1 aligns across 7 bases. CDR3 length equals 16 residues. J gave up 6 bases and V 6 bases, and 17 bases lay outside the gene matches. The germline CDR1 and CDR2 sequences are SGHRS and YFSETQ. CDR3 sequence (DNA): TGCGCCAGCAAATTGGGGTACAGGGGTAGTTCGCATGGCTACACCTTC. Its protein is CASKLGYRGSSHGYTF.

V usage is TRBV6-1 and J usage is TRBJ1-4, with TRBD1 as a possible D gene (6 bases). The CDR3 extends over 14 amino acids. Trimming took 7 bases from V and 3 from J, leaving 12 bases between them. CDR1 MNHNS and CDR2 SASEGT come from the germline V gene. CDR3 in DNA: TGTGCCAGCACTCAACAGGGATCTAATGAAAAACTGTTTTTT. It codes for CASTQQGSNEKLFF.

The rearrangement links TRBV5-4 to TRBJ2-2, with 9 bases fitting TRBD1. The J segment lost 6 bases and the V segment lost 0 bases, leaving 6 bases of the junction unmatched. Germline CDR1 and CDR2: SGHNT and YYREEE (reference sequence). The CDR3 runs to 16 residues. CDR3 in amino acids: CASSLVGTGSAGELFF. The CDR3 nucleotides read TGTGCCAGCAGCTTGGTGGGGACAGGGTCGGCCGGGGAGCTGTTTTTT.

The chain has TRBV7-9 and TRBJ1-4; D perhaps matches TRBD1 (5 bases). Trimming shortened V by 4 bases and J by 4 bases, and 19 bases separated the two germline ends. Germline values: CDR1 SEHNR, CDR2 FQNEAQ (reference sequence). This CDR3 contains 17 residues. For the CDR3, the DNA is TGTGCCAGCAGCTCTCGGGTTAAGGGAGGGGATAATGAAAAACTGTTTTTT. It codes for CASSSRVKGGDNEKLFF.

Concerning this clone itself: Mismatch with germline at one junction end may stem from a read error. The rearrangement uses TRBV9 and TRBJ2-4, with D hard to call. Germline-derived CDR1 and CDR2 are SGDLS and YYNGEE. The CDR3 runs 14 residues. The CDR3 coding sequence is TGTGCCAGCAGCGTAGAAGGAGTCGGCCCTTCTCTATTCTTC. Translation gives CASSVEGVGPSLFF.

The V call is TRBV2, the J call TRBJ1-4; 9 nucleotides align to TRBD1. J gave up 6 bases and V 6 bases, and 8 bases lay outside the gene matches. Germline loops: CDR1 SNHLY, CDR2 FYNNEI. CDR3 length equals 15 residues. The CDR3 region has the DNA TGTGCCAGCAGCAAACAGGGGGCGCAGGATGAAAAACTGTTTTTT. Its protein product is CASSKQGAQDEKLFF.

The chain joins TRBV2 to TRBJ2-5, with 10 bases lining up with TRBD2. Germline V gene lookup returns CDR1 SNHLY and CDR2 FYNNEI. The CDR3 is 14 amino acids. The trim removed 4 bases at V and 6 bases at J, leaving 5 bases unmatched. The CDR3 nucleotides are TGTGCCAGCAGTGGGGCTAGCGGGGGTCAGACCCAGTACTTC. It translates to CASSGASGGQTQYF.

This clone was observed a handful of times. The chain links TRBV9 to TRBJ2-3, with 12 bases fitting TRBD2. This CDR3 has 16 amino acids. Trimming removed 5 bases from V and 2 bases from J; junction bases left unmatched: 6. The V gene's germline CDR1 is SGDLS and CDR2 YYNGEE. CDR3 amino acids: CASSGGTSGLTDTQYF. Written as DNA, the CDR3 is TGTGCCAGCAGTGGAGGGACTAGCGGGCTCACAGATACGCAGTATTTT.

In DNA form, the CDR3 reads TGTGCCAGCAGCCAAGGGACAGTATCCAGCTCCTACGAGCAGTACTTC. Protein sequence: CASSQGTVSSSYEQYF. The V and J genes are TRBV4-2 and TRBJ2-7, with TRBD1 as a possible D gene (6 bases). Trimming stripped 1 base from V and 0 bases from J, with 13 bases between. CDR3 size: 16 residues. CDR1 is LGHNA, CDR2 YNFKEQ, per germline.

This chain uses TRBV29-1 with TRBJ2-2, with 7 bases fitting TRBD2. V was pared by 3 bases and J by 3 bases, with 1 base of the junction left unmatched. This CDR3 is 13 amino acids long. Germline lookup yields CDR1 SQVTM and CDR2 ANQGSEA. CDR3 sequence reads: CSVERGYTGELFF. The CDR3 coding sequence is TGCAGCGTTGAGCGGGGGTACACCGGGGAGCTGTTTTTT.

This rearrangement joins TRBV5-1 to TRBJ2-7; 8 bases match TRBD2. Per germline, CDR1 SGHRS and CDR2 YFSETQ. There are 13 residues in the CDR3. Trimming took 5 bases from V and 4 from J; bases not matched to a gene: 5. The CDR3 nucleotides read TGCGCCAGCAGGCGGGGGGAGCGATACGAGCAGTACTTC. This codes for CASRRGERYEQYF.